This T cell receptor beta chain was sequenced during a study of T cells after yellow fever vaccination. TCRdb analysed the 5' RACE reads with MiXCR anew, one entry per CDR3 protein. The table shows some 300,000 distinct CDR3 sequences, with roughly 8.7% occurring only once. Germline V gene lookup returns CDR1 SGHKS and CDR2 YYEKEE (reference sequence). The CDR3 is 16 amino acids. V lost 0 bases and J 4 bases, leaving 16 bases between the germline ends. This receptor was identified in a man aged 18 to 29 who received the YFV17D yellow fever vaccine. Sequences were derived from CD4+ T cells sorted from PBMCs, sampled 5 days after the yellow fever booster vaccination. This chain links TRBV5-5 with TRBJ2-5, with D perhaps matching TRBD2 (7 bases). The CDR3 DNA sequence: TGTGCCAGCAGCTTGGATATCGGGGGGCAAGGAGAGACCCAGTACTTC. It encodes CASSLDIGGQGETQYF.